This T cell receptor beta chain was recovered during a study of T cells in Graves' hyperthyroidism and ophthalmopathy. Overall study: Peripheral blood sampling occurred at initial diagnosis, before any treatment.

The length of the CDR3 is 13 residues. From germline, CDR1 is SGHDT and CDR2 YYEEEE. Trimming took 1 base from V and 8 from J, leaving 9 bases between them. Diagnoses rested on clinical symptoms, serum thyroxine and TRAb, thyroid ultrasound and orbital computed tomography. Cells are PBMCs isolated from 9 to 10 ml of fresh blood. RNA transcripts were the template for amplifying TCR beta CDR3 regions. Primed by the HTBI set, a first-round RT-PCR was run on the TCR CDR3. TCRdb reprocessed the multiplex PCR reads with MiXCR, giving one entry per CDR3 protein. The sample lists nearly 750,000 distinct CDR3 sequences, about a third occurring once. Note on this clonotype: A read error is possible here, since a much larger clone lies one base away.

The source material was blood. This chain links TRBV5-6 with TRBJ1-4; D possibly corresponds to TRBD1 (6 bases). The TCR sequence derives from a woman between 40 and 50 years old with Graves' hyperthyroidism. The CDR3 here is CASSLWGAEKLFF. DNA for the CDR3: TGTGCCAGCAGCTTGTGGGGGGCAGAAAAACTGTTTTTT.